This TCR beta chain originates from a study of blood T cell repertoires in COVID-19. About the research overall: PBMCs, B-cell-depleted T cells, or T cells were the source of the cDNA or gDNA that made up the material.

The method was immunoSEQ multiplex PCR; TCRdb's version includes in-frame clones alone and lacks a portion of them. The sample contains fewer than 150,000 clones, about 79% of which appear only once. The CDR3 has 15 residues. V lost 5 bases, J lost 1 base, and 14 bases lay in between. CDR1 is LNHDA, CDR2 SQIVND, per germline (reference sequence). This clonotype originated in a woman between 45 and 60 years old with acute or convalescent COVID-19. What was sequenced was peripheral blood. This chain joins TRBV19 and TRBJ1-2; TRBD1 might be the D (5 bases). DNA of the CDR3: TGTGCCAGTAGTCCAGGGTTCGGCTATAACTATGGCTACACCTTC. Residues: CASSPGFGYNYGYTF.